One sample yielded the 25 T cell receptor beta chains listed below, sequenced in a study of CD8+ T cells in alopecia areata. Following extraction, RNA underwent reverse transcription to cDNA, which served as the sequencing template. Repertoires were generated with immunoSEQ multiplex PCR, while TCRdb's copy carries only in-frame clones and drops some. The sample shows some 180,000 clones, 50% to 70% of them seen only once. This specimen was CD4+ T cells sorted from blood, taken at week 0. The receptors were sampled from a human donor with alopecia areata.

The CDR3 nucleotides read TGTGCCTGGACCCACGGGACTAGCGGGGTATACGAGCAGTACTTC. Translating gives CAWTHGTSGVYEQYF. This chain joins TRBV30 and TRBJ2-7, with 13 bases fitting TRBD2. The CDR3 has 15 residues. The trim removed 4 bases at V and 4 bases at J, leaving 7 bases unmatched. The germline V gene encodes CDR1 GTSNPN and CDR2 SVGIG (reference sequence).

The chain is built from TRBV7-6 and TRBJ2-1; possible D gene TRBD2, 6 bases. Trimming left V 4 bases short and J 10 bases short, with 14 bases between. The length of the CDR3 is 13 residues. Per the germline V gene, CDR1 is SGHVS and CDR2 is FNYEAQ. The CDR3 DNA reads as TGTGCCAGCAGCTCCTCCGCGGCGGGGGAGCAGTTCTTC. Protein sequence: CASSSSAAGEQFF.

The chain recombines TRBV9 with TRBJ1-6, with 9 bases fitting TRBD1. V was clipped by 1 base and J by 10 bases; unmatched bases: 6. The germline CDR1 and CDR2 sequences are SGDLS and YYNGEE. The CDR3 has 15 amino acids. Here the CDR3 reads CASSVTGQGGSPLHF. For the CDR3, the DNA is TGTGCCAGCAGCGTAACGGGACAGGGAGGCTCACCCCTCCACTTT.

The rearrangement joins TRBV30 to TRBJ1-1; 7 nucleotides agree with TRBD1. The germline V gene has CDR1 GTSNPN and CDR2 SVGIG (reference sequence). There are 15 residues in the CDR3. The V gene end was trimmed by 2 bases and the J gene end by 3 bases; junction bases not matched to a gene: 9. This CDR3 is CAWSSKGAADTEAFF. The CDR3 coding sequence is TGTGCCTGGAGTAGTAAGGGGGCAGCGGACACTGAAGCTTTCTTT. Filled out from reference TRBV30 and TRBJ1-1, the complete variable domain reads SQTIHQWPATLVQPVGSPLSLECTVEGTSNPNLYWYRQAAGRGLQLLFYSVGIGQISSEVPQNLSASRPQDRQFILSSKKLLLSDSGFYLCAWSSKGAADTEAFFGQGTRLTVV.

The chain uses TRBV30 and TRBJ1-2; D is unresolved. V was pared by 4 bases and J by 2 bases, with 11 bases between. The germline CDR1 and CDR2 sequences are GTSNPN and SVGIG (reference sequence). CDR3 length: 13 residues. CDR3 coding DNA: TGTGCCTGGATGAGAACACCAAACTATGGCTACACCTTC. This codes for CAWMRTPNYGYTF.

The rearrangement uses TRBV5-6 and TRBJ2-7; D may be TRBD1 (5 bases). The germline V gene has CDR1 SGHDT and CDR2 YYEEEE. This CDR3 region has 12 residues. V was shortened by 6 bases and J by 5 bases, with 12 bases between the two germline ends. The CDR3 DNA reads TGTGCCAGCACCTGGGGCCGGGACGAGCAGTACTTC. Its protein is CASTWGRDEQYF.

The chain employs TRBV30 and TRBJ1-5, with a weak D call TRBD1 (6 bases). There are 13 residues in the CDR3. V was trimmed by 2 bases and J by 5 bases, leaving 10 bases between them. Germline V gene sequence: CDR1 GTSNPN, CDR2 SVGIG (reference sequence). CDR3 sequence reads: CAWSTQGHQPQHF. The CDR3 DNA sequence: TGTGCCTGGAGTACACAGGGACATCAGCCCCAGCATTTT.

V gene TRBV2 combines with J gene TRBJ2-7, with D perhaps matching TRBD1 (5 bases). V lost 3 bases to trimming and J lost 1 base, with 10 bases between them. The CDR3 is 14 amino acids. Looked up from germline, CDR1 is SNHLY and CDR2 is FYNNEI. The CDR3 loop reads CASSDRVESYEQYF. In nucleotides, the CDR3 is TGTGCCAGCAGTGACAGGGTGGAATCCTACGAGCAGTACTTC.

The chain links TRBV29-1 to TRBJ2-7; D is possibly TRBD1 (6 bases). Between the trimmed V and J ends, which lost 0 bases and 3 bases, there was a span of 15 bases. The germline gives CDR1 SQVTM, CDR2 ANQGSEA. The CDR3 consists of 15 residues. CDR3 nucleotide sequence: TGCAGCGTTGAAGATCGCAGGGGTATGGGCTACGAGCAGTACTTC. It translates to CSVEDRRGMGYEQYF.

The rearrangement joins TRBV6-5 to TRBJ1-5; 7 bases match TRBD1. CDR1 and CDR2 from the germline V gene are MNHEY and SVGAGI. The CDR3 runs to 12 residues. V lost 10 bases and J lost 4; bases outside the gene matches: 4. As DNA, the CDR3 is TGTGCCACCGGGACAGCAAATCAGCCCCAGCATTTT. Protein sequence: CATGTANQPQHF.

The rearrangement links TRBV25-1 to TRBJ1-6; no firm D call. Germline CDR1 MGHDK, CDR2 SYGVNS. The CDR3 has 14 amino acids. V lost 3 bases, J lost 7 bases, and 10 bases lay in between. The CDR3 DNA is TGTGCCAGCAGTGAGGGCGGTGGCAATTCACCCCTCCACTTT. As protein: CASSEGGGNSPLHF.

CDR3 nucleotide sequence: TGTGCCAGCAGCGGTAACAGGGGAAGACTAACCCCAGATACGCAGTATTTT. This codes for CASSGNRGRLTPDTQYF. The genes are TRBV9 and TRBJ2-3, with 7 bases lining up with TRBD1. The CDR3 runs to 17 residues. V gave up 3 bases and J gave up 4 bases; unmatched junction bases: 14. CDR1 is SGDLS, CDR2 YYNGEE, per germline.

J is TRBJ1-5 and V is TRBV29-1, with D uncertain. CDR1 is SQVTM and CDR2 is ANQGSEA in the germline V gene. The CDR3 sequence is 13 residues long. With 4 bases removed from V and 0 bases from J, the gap between germline ends came to 7 bases. CDR3 sequence (DNA): TGCAGCGTTGCTAGAGATAGCAATCAGCCCCAGCATTTT. Encoded protein: CSVARDSNQPQHF.

The chain has TRBV29-1 and TRBJ2-7; D unclear. CDR3 size: 12 residues. The V and J ends lost 6 bases and 1 base respectively, with 10 bases between them. Germline V CDR1 and CDR2: SQVTM, ANQGSEA. The CDR3 region has the DNA TGCAGCGTACGAGCAGTTTCCTACGAGCAGTACTTC. Translation: CSVRAVSYEQYF.

The sample holds a few counts of this clone. This chain connects TRBV4-3 to TRBJ1-6, with D possibly TRBD1 on 5 matching bases. CDR1 and CDR2 from the germline V gene are LGHNA and YSLEER. V was pared by 4 bases and J by 7 bases, with 11 bases between. The CDR3 has 14 amino acids. In nucleotides, the CDR3 is TGCGCCAGCAGCCTAACCGGGACCAATTCACCCCTCCACTTT. This sequence encodes CASSLTGTNSPLHF.

The CDR3 sequence: CASSQAMTSGGTTGELFF. Written as DNA, the CDR3 is TGCGCCAGCAGCCAGGCTATGACTAGCGGGGGGACAACCGGGGAGCTGTTTTTT. The V gene is TRBV4-3, the J gene TRBJ2-2; 13 bases line up with TRBD2. Germline CDR1 LGHNA, CDR2 YSLEER. J lost 5 bases, V lost 3 bases, and 9 bases had no gene match. This CDR3 contains 18 residues.

This chain links TRBV30 with TRBJ1-2; 8 bases are a match to TRBD1. Germline CDR1 is GTSNPN and CDR2 is SVGIG (reference sequence). The CDR3 contains 13 residues. Trimming cost V 3 bases and J 5 bases; bases outside gene matches: 5. The chain's CDR3 is CAWRVQGAYGYTF. The DNA for the CDR3 is TGTGCCTGGAGAGTCCAGGGGGCTTATGGCTACACCTTC.

The chain uses TRBV9 and TRBJ2-7; D may be TRBD2 (7 bases). Germline CDR1 reads SGDLS; CDR2 reads YYNGEE. The germline V and J ends were trimmed by 0 bases and 6 bases, with 13 bases remaining between them. This CDR3 contains 14 residues. CDR3 nucleotides: TGTGCCAGCAGCGTAGCGGGGGGCCTGTCCGAGCAGTACTTC. As protein: CASSVAGGLSEQYF.

The chain couples TRBV7-2 to TRBJ2-7; the D is unclear. Germline V gives CDR1 SGHTA, CDR2 FQGNSA. The V end lost 2 bases, the J end lost 5 bases, and 10 bases lay between the germline ends. The CDR3 extends over 13 amino acids. CDR3 bases: TGTGCCAGCAGCTTATTAGGGTCCCACGAGCAGTACTTC. Its translation: CASSLLGSHEQYF.

This clone was seen more than once but under ten times. The chain recombines TRBV15 with TRBJ2-1; 8 bases align to TRBD1. Germline V gene sequence: CDR1 LNHNV, CDR2 YYDKDF (reference sequence). The CDR3 has 13 residues. V lost 1 base to trimming and J lost 8 bases; unmatched junction nucleotides: 1. The CDR3 DNA reads as TGTGCCACCAGCAGAGTGGGACAGGATGAGCAGTTCTTC. This sequence encodes CATSRVGQDEQFF.

This chain joins TRBV4-3 and TRBJ1-2, with 7 nucleotides matching TRBD1. CDR3 length: 15 residues. With 1 base clipped from V and 6 bases from J, the junction kept 8 bases outside the gene matches. Germline V gene data show CDR1 as LGHNA and CDR2 as YSLEER. CDR3 sequence reads: CASSQVTGAVNGYTF. In nucleotides, the CDR3 is TGCGCCAGCAGCCAAGTCACAGGGGCGGTCAATGGCTACACCTTC.

In this sample, this clone turned up a few times. This sequence joins TRBV27 and TRBJ2-7; D uncertain. V lost 4 bases and J 1 base, leaving 8 bases between the germline ends. Germline V CDR1 and CDR2: MNHEY, SMNVEV (reference sequence). The CDR3 totals 13 residues. The CDR3 DNA sequence: TGTGCCAGCAGTTCAGTCTTTTCCTACGAGCAGTACTTC. Translated, it gives CASSSVFSYEQYF.

The rearrangement uses TRBV11-2 and TRBJ2-5; D not certain. The ends were cut back, 5 bases at V and 2 bases at J, with 15 bases in the middle. CDR3 length: 15 residues. Germline values: CDR1 SGHAT, CDR2 FQNNGV. CDR3 loop: CASSQSDGSQETQYF. CDR3 bases: TGTGCCAGCAGCCAATCGGACGGTTCTCAAGAGACCCAGTACTTC.

In DNA, the CDR3 is TGTGCCAGCAGCCTTGCCGGGAGCAAAGAGACCCAGTACTTC. This codes for CASSLAGSKETQYF. The chain couples TRBV11-1 to TRBJ2-5; D may be TRBD2 (6 bases). The CDR3 extends over 14 amino acids. CDR1 SGHAT and CDR2 FQDESV come from the germline V gene (reference sequence). With 5 bases removed from V and 3 bases from J, the gap between germline ends came to 13 bases.

V and J are TRBV29-1 and TRBJ2-1; no clear D gene. Deletions cut 3 bases from V and 9 bases from J, with 15 bases between. Germline V gives CDR1 SQVTM, CDR2 ANQGSEA. The CDR3 contains 13 residues. The CDR3 DNA follows: TGCAGCGTTGACAGTATTTTACCTGTTGAGCAGTTCTTC. Its protein product is CSVDSILPVEQFF.